This entry concerns a single T cell receptor beta chain. These data originate in a study of blood T cell repertoires in COVID-19. This CDR3 has 16 residues. The germline V gene encodes CDR1 MNHEY and CDR2 SMNVEV (reference sequence). Trimming at V came to 8 bases and at J to 1 base, leaving 12 bases not matched to a gene. Generated by immunoSEQ multiplex PCR, the TCRdb table keeps only in-frame clones and is missing some. The profile shows more than 200,000 clones, 87% of them singletons. This chain uses TRBV27 with TRBJ2-7; 9 bases match TRBD2. The sequence was obtained from a man aged 18-30 years with active or convalescent COVID-19. Sequences were obtained from peripheral blood. Written as DNA, the CDR3 is TGTGCCAGCGCCCCTCGTCTAGCGGGACCTTCCTACGAGCAGTACTTC. It codes for CASAPRLAGPSYEQYF.